This T cell receptor beta chain originates from a study of cytomegalovirus exposure and HLA in healthy donors. Study conclusions and caveats: Evidence from a later analysis indicated that most CMV-associated TCR beta chains looked HLA-restricted. The study found most TCR sequences rare, yet found some public TCRs in many donors. Based on reports, TCR beta sequences accurately predicted HLA-A and HLA-B alleles for most subjects.

In regard to this clone: What it binds is unknown.

The CDR3 is 16 residues long. Germline CDR1 LNHDA, CDR2 SQIVND (reference sequence). V gave up 6 bases and J gave up 3 bases, with 17 bases separating them. The PCR used 60 Vbeta and 13 Jbeta primers. The assay was immunoSEQ multiplex PCR, and TCRdb's table has in-frame clones only and misses some. The table has around 67,000 clones, 65% to 70% seen once. The sample comprised PBMCs. The sequence was obtained from a woman aged 30 to 39 in good health and CMV-seronegative. V gene TRBV19 combines with J gene TRBJ1-4; tentatively, D is TRBD1 (5 bases). The CDR3 reads CASRLIGRDANEKLFF. CDR3 sequence (DNA): TGTGCCAGTAGACTCATCGGGAGGGACGCTAATGAAAAACTGTTTTTT. The full variable domain, its missing parts supplied by reference TRBV19 and TRBJ1-4, is DGGITQSPKYLFRKEGQNVTLSCEQNLNHDAMYWYRQDPGQGLRLIYYSQIVNDFQKGDIAEGYSVSREKKESFPLTVTSAQKNPTAFYLCASRLIGRDANEKLFFGSGTQLSVL.